The source of this TCR beta chain is a study of cytomegalovirus exposure and HLA in healthy donors. Donors sampled were nominally healthy, though unrecorded immune exposures were likely. V trimming: 3 bases; J trimming: 4 bases; junction bases outside the gene matches: 3. The CDR3 contains 14 residues. The germline V gene encodes CDR1 MNHEY and CDR2 SVGAGI. General study findings and limits: Most TCRs appeared rarely, but some public TCRs recurred in many donors. Common viral pathogens seemed, in a later analysis, to connect with several of the most significant clusters. By a later analysis, the bulk of CMV-associated TCR beta chains appeared HLA-restricted.

Primers included in the PCR were 60 Vbeta and 13 Jbeta primers. Measured with immunoSEQ multiplex PCR; TCRdb has only the in-frame clones, and not every one. The sample contains around 64,000 clones, about four fifths of which appear only once. This clone was observed a few times. Its target is unknown. This chain uses TRBV6-5 with TRBJ2-3, with 8 bases lining up with TRBD2. The receptor was derived from a man aged 25 to 45 in good health and CMV-seropositive. The specimen sequenced was PBMCs. Here the CDR3 DNA reads TGTGCCAGCAGTTATCCGGGACTAGCAGATACGCAGTATTTT. As protein: CASSYPGLADTQYF.